Listed below are T cell receptor beta chains from one sample, sequenced in a study of blood T cell repertoires in COVID-19. Measured with immunoSEQ multiplex PCR; TCRdb has only the in-frame clones, and not every one. The data contain 150,000 or so clones, around 87% of them seen just once; the ten biggest clones take up 15%. The sequenced material came from peripheral blood. Receptors originate from a woman aged 40 to 50 with acute or convalescent COVID-19. The CDR3 runs from the conserved cysteine through the conserved F or W. A D gene is named only where the DNA matches it firmly. Size is stated for part of the rows, as once, few or many counts, or as a class when the clone is expanded.

TGTGCCAGCAGCGTAGGCCCGGGACAGGGGGCGAGTGAGCAGTTCTTC | CASSVGPGQGASEQFF | TRBJ2-1 | TRBV9 | TRBD1 | 16 | NA
TGTGCCAGCAGCTCCGGGACTGCAGATACGCAGTATTTT | CASSSGTADTQYF | TRBJ2-3 | TRBV9 | NA | 13 | NA
TGTGCCAGCAGCCAAATTTCGTCCACTGAAGCTTTCTTT | CASSQISSTEAFF | TRBJ1-1 | TRBV14 | NA | 13 | few
TGCGCCAGCAGCATACGACAGGGGATCACTGAAGCTTTCTTT | CASSIRQGITEAFF | TRBJ1-1 | TRBV4-1 | TRBD1 | 14 | few
TGTGCCAGCAGTTTACGCGAGACAGGGGGTGGAGAAAAACTGTTTTTT | CASSLRETGGGEKLFF | TRBJ1-4 | TRBV27 | TRBD1 | 16 | NA
TGTGCCAGCTCTAGCTCTGGGGCCAACGTCCTGACTTTC | CASSSSGANVLTF | TRBJ2-6 | TRBV3-1/TRBV3-2 | NA | 13 | NA
TGTGCCAGCAGTGAAGGTGGACAGGGGTTTGATGAAAAACTGTTTTTT | CASSEGGQGFDEKLFF | TRBJ1-4 | TRBV2 | TRBD1 | 16 | NA
TGTGCCAGCAGCTTAGCGTCCCGGGAAGATACGCAGTATTTT | CASSLASREDTQYF | TRBJ2-3 | TRBV7-8 | NA | 14 | NA
TGTGCCAGCAGTTTTAGGAGGGGTGGAGAAAAACTGTTTTTT | CASSFRRGGEKLFF | TRBJ1-4 | TRBV27 | NA | 14 | NA
TGTGCCAGTACTTTGGGCAGGGGCTATGGCTACACCTTC | CASTLGRGYGYTF | TRBJ1-2 | TRBV19 | NA | 13 | NA
TGTGCCAGCAGCGTAGACAGTAACTATGGCTACACCTTC | CASSVDSNYGYTF | TRBJ1-2 | TRBV9 | NA | 13 | NA
TGTGCCAGCAGCCAATCGGACAGCCCAGCACATGAGCAGTTCTTC | CASSQSDSPAHEQFF | TRBJ2-1 | TRBV16 | NA | 15 | NA
TGTGCCAGCAGCCCCTTTGGAGCGGGGGGGCCCTCAGATACGCAGTATTTT | CASSPFGAGGPSDTQYF | TRBJ2-3 | TRBV9 | TRBD2 | 17 | NA
TGTGCCAGCAGCCAAGGATCCCCCTGGCTAGGTCAGCCCCAGCATTTT | CASSQGSPWLGQPQHF | TRBJ1-5 | TRBV3-1/TRBV3-2 | NA | 16 | NA
TGCAGTGCTATTGACAGGACTTACACCTTC | CSAIDRTYTF | TRBJ1-2 | TRBV20-1 | NA | 10 | NA
TGCGCCAGCAGCGGGGTCCTAGCGCAAGCATACCAATACAATGAGCAGTTCTTC | CASSGVLAQAYQYNEQFF | TRBJ2-1 | TRBV5-1 | NA | 18 | once
TGTGCCAGCAGTGCAAGGGGCTATGGCTACACCTTC | CASSARGYGYTF | TRBJ1-2 | TRBV2 | NA | 12 | NA
TGCGCCAGCCCCGAGGTACTAGCGGGAGTTTCCGGGGAGCTGTTTTTT | CASPEVLAGVSGELFF | TRBJ2-2 | TRBV23-1 | TRBD2 | 16 | NA
TGTGCCAGCAGCGAAGGGAGGGCAGGCTACAATGAGCAGTTCTTC | CASSEGRAGYNEQFF | TRBJ2-1 | TRBV4-2 | TRBD2 | 15 | NA
TGTGCCAGCAGCCTTACCGGGACAGACAATTCACCCCTCCACTTT | CASSLTGTDNSPLHF | TRBJ1-6 | TRBV11-3 | TRBD1 | 15 | NA